These 24 T cell receptor beta chains were all obtained from the same sample, sequenced in a study of T cells expressing NK-cell markers. TCRdb reprocessed the 5' RACE reads and stores each CDR3 protein as one record, lacking DNA. This repertoire comprises about 380,000 distinct CDR3 sequences; its ten largest clones make up around 5.2%. The source material was blood T cells: a sorted CD56 or NKG2C T cell subset, CD4+ or CD8+ T cells, or bulk PBMC T cells (not recorded which). The receptors were sampled from a man aged 18-75 years in good health.

The gene calls are TRBV12-3 or TRBV12-4 and TRBJ2-1; with no DNA, the TCRdb D assignment of TRBD1 cannot be verified. This CDR3 is 15 amino acids long. CDR3 sequence: CASSLGQGIGNEQFF.

This rearrangement joins TRBV3-1 to TRBJ2-3; without DNA, the TCRdb call of TRBD2 cannot be checked. Germline V CDR1 and CDR2: LGHDT, YNNKEL (reference sequence). This CDR3 is built from 17 residues. This CDR3 is CASSQEAPGLMTDTQYF.

The V call is TRBV20-1, the J call TRBJ2-1; the TCRdb D gene call, TRBD2, has no DNA to confirm it. CDR1 and CDR2 (germline): DFQATT, SNEGSKA (reference sequence). CDR3 size: 16 residues. The CDR3: CSATGEGSGTYNEQFF.

V usage is TRBV11-2 and J usage is TRBJ1-1. CDR3 size: 15 residues. Per germline, CDR1 SGHAT and CDR2 FQNNGV. The CDR3: CASSAPSGRYTEAFF.

The rearrangement joins TRBV12-3 or TRBV12-4 to TRBJ2-2; checking the TCRdb D call of TRBD1 is not possible without DNA. The CDR3 totals 15 residues. The CDR3 is CASRMGQGRTGELFF.

The chain combines TRBV6-1 with TRBJ1-5; without DNA, the TCRdb call of TRBD1 cannot be checked. The CDR3 totals 15 residues. Germline CDR1 MNHNS, CDR2 SASEGT. The CDR3 spells CAGGSTEDYNQPQHF.

The chain recombines TRBV9 with TRBJ2-7; the D gene TCRdb calls, TRBD1, cannot be checked with no DNA. This CDR3 is built from 15 residues. Germline-derived CDR1 and CDR2 are SGDLS and YYNGEE. The CDR3 region is CASSASLGEGYEQYF.

J is TRBJ2-5 and V is TRBV5-1; the TCRdb D gene call, TRBD1, has no DNA to confirm it. The CDR3 spans 15 residues. CDR1 is SGHRS and CDR2 is YFSETQ in the germline V gene. This chain's CDR3 is CASSTGEILQETQYF. Based on the CDR3 plus reference TRBV5-1 and TRBJ2-5, the full variable domain is KAGVTQTPRYLIKTRGQQVTLSCSPISGHRSVSWYQQTPGQGLQFLFEYFSETQRNKGNFPGRFSGRQFSNSRSEMNVSTLELGDSALYLCASSTGEILQETQYFGPGTRLLVL.

V usage is TRBV19 and J usage is TRBJ1-2; TCRdb returns TRBD1, unconfirmable since there is no DNA. Germline V lookup: CDR1 LNHDA, CDR2 SQIVND (reference sequence). The CDR3 has 14 amino acids. The CDR3 loop reads CASSPPGTAYGYTF.

The chain is built from TRBV5-1 and TRBJ2-1; the TCRdb call, TRBD2, lacks DNA for checking. This CDR3 contains 19 residues. Germline assignment: CDR1 SGHRS and CDR2 YFSETQ. The CDR3 loop is CASDYGGLAGASSYNEQFF.

The chain recombines TRBV27 with TRBJ2-7; TCRdb's D gene call, TRBD1, goes unchecked for lack of DNA. The CDR3 runs to 15 residues. The germline gives CDR1 MNHEY, CDR2 SMNVEV (reference sequence). The CDR3 here is CASTPSGQGSYEQYF.

The rearrangement joins TRBV29-1 to TRBJ2-1; TCRdb's D gene call, TRBD1, goes unchecked for lack of DNA. The CDR3 has 14 amino acids. Germline CDR1 and CDR2: SQVTM and ANQGSEA. CDR3 sequence: CSGQRGHAYNEQFF.

J is TRBJ2-5 and V is TRBV4-2; TCRdb's assignment of TRBD1 cannot be checked, as there is no DNA. CDR3 length: 15 amino acids. Germline V gives CDR1 LGHNA, CDR2 YNFKEQ. This chain's CDR3 is CASSQGASRAETQYF.

V and J are TRBV3-1 and TRBJ2-3; TCRdb gives TRBD1 as the D gene, but with no DNA this cannot be confirmed. There are 15 residues in the CDR3. The germline V gene has CDR1 LGHDT and CDR2 YNNKEL (reference sequence). The CDR3 sequence: CASSQLGGNPDTQYF.

This chain joins TRBV6-1 and TRBJ2-3; TCRdb calls TRBD1, which cannot be checked without DNA. This CDR3 has 18 amino acids. CDR1 and CDR2 (germline): MNHNS, SASEGT. This chain's CDR3 is CASSEAEGGTGMLDTQYF.

The chain couples TRBV11-2 to TRBJ1-1. The CDR3 totals 17 residues. The V gene's germline CDR1 is SGHAT and CDR2 FQNNGV. CDR3: CASSSARTANLNTEAFF.

This rearrangement joins TRBV12-3 or TRBV12-4 to TRBJ2-2; checking the TCRdb D call of TRBD2 is not possible without DNA. This CDR3 spans 13 amino acids. The CDR3 sequence: CASTPSGTGELFF.

The CDR3 sequence is CSVEKEETQYF. The V and J genes are TRBV29-1 and TRBJ2-5. The CDR3 consists of 11 residues. The germline V gene encodes CDR1 SQVTM and CDR2 ANQGSEA.

CDR3 amino acids: CASPRLAGVYNEQFF. The V and J genes are TRBV6-1 and TRBJ2-1; as DNA is missing, the TRBD2 call by TCRdb cannot be tested. CDR3 length: 15 residues. CDR1 is MNHNS and CDR2 is SASEGT in the germline V gene.

This rearrangement joins TRBV5-1 to TRBJ1-1. Germline assignment: CDR1 SGHRS and CDR2 YFSETQ. The CDR3 covers 14 residues. This CDR3 reads CASSLEVPNTEAFF.

The chain is built from TRBV11-3 and TRBJ2-1; the TCRdb D gene call, TRBD2, has no DNA to confirm it. Germline V CDR1 and CDR2: SGHNT, YENEEA. CDR3 size: 15 residues. This CDR3 reads CASSLGTPSYNEQFF. Full variable domain (rest looked up from reference TRBV11-3 and TRBJ2-1): EAGVVQSPRYKIIEKKQPVAFWCNPISGHNTLYWYLQNLGQGPELLIRYENEEAVDDSQLPKDRFSAERLKGVDSTLKIQPAELGDSAVYLCASSLGTPSYNEQFFGPGTRLTVL.

V gene TRBV7-2 combines with J gene TRBJ1-1; the TRBD1 assignment by TCRdb is unverifiable without DNA. The germline gives CDR1 SGHTA, CDR2 FQGNSA. The CDR3 loop spans 17 amino acids. CDR3: CASSLLSTGFGVTEAFF. The whole variable domain, filled in from reference TRBV7-2 and TRBJ1-1, reads GAGVSQSPSNKVTEKGKDVELRCDPISGHTALYWYRQSLGQGLEFLIYFQGNSAPDKSGLPSDRFSAERTGGSVSTLTIQRTQQEDSAVYLCASSLLSTGFGVTEAFFGQGTRLTVV.

V is TRBV7-8 and J is TRBJ2-2; TCRdb reports TRBD1, a call that lacks DNA to check it against. The CDR3 runs to 18 residues. From germline, CDR1 is SGHVS and CDR2 FQNEAQ. The CDR3 spells CASSLRQGPASNTGELFF. Full variable domain (missing parts from reference TRBV7-8 and TRBJ2-2): GAGVSQSPRYKVAKRGQDVALRCDPISGHVSLFWYQQALGQGPEFLTYFQNEAQLDKSGLPSDRFFAERPEGSVSTLKIQRTQQEDSAVYLCASSLRQGPASNTGELFFGEGSRLTVL.

This chain connects TRBV5-4 to TRBJ1-2; TCRdb's D call, TRBD1, is unchecked because there is no DNA. CDR3 length equals 13 residues. Germline V gene data show CDR1 as SGHNT and CDR2 as YYREEE (reference sequence). The CDR3 loop reads CASSAQQGWGYTF.